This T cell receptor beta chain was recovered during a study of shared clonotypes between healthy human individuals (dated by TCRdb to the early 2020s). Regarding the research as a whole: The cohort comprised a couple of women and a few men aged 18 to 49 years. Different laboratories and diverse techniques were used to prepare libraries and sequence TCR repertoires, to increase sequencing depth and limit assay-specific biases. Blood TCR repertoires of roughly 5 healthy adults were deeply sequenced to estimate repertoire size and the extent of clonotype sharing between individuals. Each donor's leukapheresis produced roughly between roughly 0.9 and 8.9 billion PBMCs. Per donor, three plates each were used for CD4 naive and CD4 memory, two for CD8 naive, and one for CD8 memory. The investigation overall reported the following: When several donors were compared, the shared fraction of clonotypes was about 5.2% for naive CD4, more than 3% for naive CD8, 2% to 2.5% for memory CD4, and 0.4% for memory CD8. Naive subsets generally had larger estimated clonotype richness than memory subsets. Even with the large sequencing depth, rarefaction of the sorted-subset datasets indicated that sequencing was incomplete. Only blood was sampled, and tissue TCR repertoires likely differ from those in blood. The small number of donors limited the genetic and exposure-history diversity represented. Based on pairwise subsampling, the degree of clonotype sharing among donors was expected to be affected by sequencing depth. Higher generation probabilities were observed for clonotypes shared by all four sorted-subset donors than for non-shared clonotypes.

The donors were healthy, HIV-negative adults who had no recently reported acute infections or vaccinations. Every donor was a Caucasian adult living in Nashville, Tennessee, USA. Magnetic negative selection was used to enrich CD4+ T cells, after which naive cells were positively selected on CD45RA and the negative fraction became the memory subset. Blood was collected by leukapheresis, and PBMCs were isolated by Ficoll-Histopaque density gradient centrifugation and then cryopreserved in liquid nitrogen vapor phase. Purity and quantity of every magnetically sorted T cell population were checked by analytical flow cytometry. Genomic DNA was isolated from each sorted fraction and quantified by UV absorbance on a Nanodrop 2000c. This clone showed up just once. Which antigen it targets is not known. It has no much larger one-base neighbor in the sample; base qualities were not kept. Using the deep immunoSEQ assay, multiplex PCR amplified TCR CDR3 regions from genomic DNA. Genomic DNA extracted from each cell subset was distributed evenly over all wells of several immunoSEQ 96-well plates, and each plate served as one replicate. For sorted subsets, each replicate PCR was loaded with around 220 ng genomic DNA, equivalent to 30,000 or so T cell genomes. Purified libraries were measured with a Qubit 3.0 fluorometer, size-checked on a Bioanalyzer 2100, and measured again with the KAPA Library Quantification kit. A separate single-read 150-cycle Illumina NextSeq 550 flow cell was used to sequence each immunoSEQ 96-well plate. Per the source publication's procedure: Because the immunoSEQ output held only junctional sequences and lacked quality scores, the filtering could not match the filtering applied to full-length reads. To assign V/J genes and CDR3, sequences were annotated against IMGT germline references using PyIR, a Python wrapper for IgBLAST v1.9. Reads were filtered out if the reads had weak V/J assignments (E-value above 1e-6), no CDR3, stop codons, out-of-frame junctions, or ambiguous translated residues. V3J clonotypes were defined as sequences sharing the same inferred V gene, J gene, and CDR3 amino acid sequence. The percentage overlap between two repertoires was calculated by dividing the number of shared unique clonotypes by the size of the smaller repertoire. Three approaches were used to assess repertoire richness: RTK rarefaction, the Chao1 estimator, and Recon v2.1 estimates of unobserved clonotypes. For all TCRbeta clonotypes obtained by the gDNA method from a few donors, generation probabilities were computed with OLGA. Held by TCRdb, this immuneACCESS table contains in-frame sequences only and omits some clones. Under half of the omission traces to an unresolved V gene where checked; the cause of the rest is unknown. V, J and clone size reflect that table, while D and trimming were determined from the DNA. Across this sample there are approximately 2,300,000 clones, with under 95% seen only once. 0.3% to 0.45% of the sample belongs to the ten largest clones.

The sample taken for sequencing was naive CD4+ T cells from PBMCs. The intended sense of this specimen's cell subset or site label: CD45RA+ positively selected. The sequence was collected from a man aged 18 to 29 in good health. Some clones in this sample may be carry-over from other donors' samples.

The CDR3 protein is CASSPLGGRNNEQFF. The DNA is as follows: TGTGCCAGCAGCCCCTTGGGCGGGAGAAACAATGAGCAGTTCTTC. The sequence links TRBV7-9 to TRBJ2-1; TRBD2 matches 7 bases in the middle. CDR1 and CDR2 are read off the germline V gene (reference sequence) as SEHNR and FQNEAQ. V is trimmed back by 5 bases and J by 5 bases, and the junction contains 9 bases that no gene match accounts for. Taken from cysteine to phenylalanine, the CDR3 has 15 residues. Here the CDR3 DNA is all that survives: 45 bases in frame from base 1.